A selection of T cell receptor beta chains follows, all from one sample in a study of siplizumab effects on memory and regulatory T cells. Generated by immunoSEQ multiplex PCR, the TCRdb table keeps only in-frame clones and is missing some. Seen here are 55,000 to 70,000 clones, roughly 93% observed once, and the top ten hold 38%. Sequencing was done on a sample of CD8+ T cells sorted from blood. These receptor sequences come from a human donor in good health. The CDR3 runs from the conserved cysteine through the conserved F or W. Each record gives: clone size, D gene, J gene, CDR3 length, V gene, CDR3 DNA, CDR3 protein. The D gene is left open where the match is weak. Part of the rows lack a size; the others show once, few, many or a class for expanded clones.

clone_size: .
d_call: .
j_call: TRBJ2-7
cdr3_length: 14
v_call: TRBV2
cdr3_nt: TGTGCCAGCAGCGGACACCAGAGCTCCTACGAGCAGTACTTC
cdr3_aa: CASSGHQSSYEQYF

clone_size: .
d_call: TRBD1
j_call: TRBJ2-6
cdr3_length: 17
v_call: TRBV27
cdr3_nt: TGTGCCAGCAGTTTGGAGACAGGGGAGCCAGGGGCCAACGTCCTGACTTTC
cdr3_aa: CASSLETGEPGANVLTF

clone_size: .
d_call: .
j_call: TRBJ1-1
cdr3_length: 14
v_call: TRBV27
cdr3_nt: TGTGCCAGCAGTCCAACTTTCGGGGGCACTGAAGCTTTCTTT
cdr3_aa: CASSPTFGGTEAFF

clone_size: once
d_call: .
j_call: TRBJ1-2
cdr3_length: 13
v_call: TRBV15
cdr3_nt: TGTGCCACCAGCAGAGATTCGGGCGGTGGCTACACCTTC
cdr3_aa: CATSRDSGGGYTF

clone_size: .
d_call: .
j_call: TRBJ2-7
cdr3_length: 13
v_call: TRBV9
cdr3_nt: TGTGCCAGCAGTCGCGGCCACCTCTACGAGCAGTACTTC
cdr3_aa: CASSRGHLYEQYF

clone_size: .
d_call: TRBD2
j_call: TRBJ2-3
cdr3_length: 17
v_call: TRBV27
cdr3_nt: TGTGCCAGCAGTTTATTTGGGGCTAGCGGAGTGAGGGATACGCAGTATTTT
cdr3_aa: CASSLFGASGVRDTQYF

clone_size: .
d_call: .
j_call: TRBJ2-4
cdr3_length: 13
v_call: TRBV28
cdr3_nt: TGTGCCACCCAGAGTCTAGCCAAAAACATTCAGTACTTC
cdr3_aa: CATQSLAKNIQYF

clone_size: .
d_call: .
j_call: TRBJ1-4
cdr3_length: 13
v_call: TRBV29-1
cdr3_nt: TGCAGCGTTGTGGAGATACCTAATGAAAAACTGTTTTTT
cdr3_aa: CSVVEIPNEKLFF

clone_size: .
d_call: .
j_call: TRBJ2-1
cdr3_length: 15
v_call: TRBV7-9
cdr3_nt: TGTGCCAGCAGCCCAGACAGGCCCTCCTACAATGAGCAGTTCTTC
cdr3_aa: CASSPDRPSYNEQFF

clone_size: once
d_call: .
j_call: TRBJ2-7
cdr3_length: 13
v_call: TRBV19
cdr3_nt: TGTGCCAGTAGTCCCGGGCCCGCCTACGAGCAGTACTTC
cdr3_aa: CASSPGPAYEQYF

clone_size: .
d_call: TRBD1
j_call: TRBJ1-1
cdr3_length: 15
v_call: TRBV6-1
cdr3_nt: TGTGCCAGCAGACGGGACAGGGGGCAGAGCACTGAAGCTTTCTTT
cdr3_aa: CASRRDRGQSTEAFF

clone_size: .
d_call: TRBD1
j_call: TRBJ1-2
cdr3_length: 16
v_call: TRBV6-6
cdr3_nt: TGTGCCAGCAGTTACTCCCGGACAGGGGGAGCGTATGGCTACACCTTC
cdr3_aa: CASSYSRTGGAYGYTF

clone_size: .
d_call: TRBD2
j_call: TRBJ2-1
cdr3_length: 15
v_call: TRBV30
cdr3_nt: TGTGCCTGGTCTGGGGGCGGGAGGCCCTACAATGAGCAGTTCTTC
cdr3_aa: CAWSGGGRPYNEQFF

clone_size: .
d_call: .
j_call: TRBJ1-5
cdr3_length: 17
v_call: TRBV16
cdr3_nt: TGTGCCAGCAGCCACACCAGGGGAGCTTATAGCAATCAGCCCCAGCATTTT
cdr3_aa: CASSHTRGAYSNQPQHF

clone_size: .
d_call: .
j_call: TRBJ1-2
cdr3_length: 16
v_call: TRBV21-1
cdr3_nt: TGTGCCAGCAGCAAGCGCACGGCCCTAGCTAACTATGGCTACACCTTC
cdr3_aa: CASSKRTALANYGYTF

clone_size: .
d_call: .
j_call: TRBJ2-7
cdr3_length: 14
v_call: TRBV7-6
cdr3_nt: TGTGCCAGCAGCTTAGAGGGGCCACACTACGAGCAGTACTTC
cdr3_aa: CASSLEGPHYEQYF

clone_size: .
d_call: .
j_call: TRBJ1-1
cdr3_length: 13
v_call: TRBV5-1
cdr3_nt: TGCGCCAGCAGCACGGAAGGGGCTCTTGAAGCTTTCTTT
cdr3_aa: CASSTEGALEAFF

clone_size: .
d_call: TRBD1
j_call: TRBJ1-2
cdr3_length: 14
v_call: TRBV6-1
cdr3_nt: TGTGCCAGCAGTTTTGGGACAGGGGTCAATGGCTACACCTTC
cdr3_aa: CASSFGTGVNGYTF

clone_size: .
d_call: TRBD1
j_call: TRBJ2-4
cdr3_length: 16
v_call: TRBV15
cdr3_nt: TGTGCCACCAGAGGGGGACAGGGAAGTTTTAAGGACATTCAGTACTTC
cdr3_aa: CATRGGQGSFKDIQYF

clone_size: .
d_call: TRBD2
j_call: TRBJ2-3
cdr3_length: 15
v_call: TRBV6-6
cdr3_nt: TGTGCCAGCAGCCCTCTAGCGGGAGGGCCAGATACGCAGTATTTT
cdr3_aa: CASSPLAGGPDTQYF

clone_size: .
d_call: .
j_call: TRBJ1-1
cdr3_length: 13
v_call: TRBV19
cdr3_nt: TGTGCCAGTAGTATCAACTTGAACACTGAAGCTTTCTTT
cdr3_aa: CASSINLNTEAFF

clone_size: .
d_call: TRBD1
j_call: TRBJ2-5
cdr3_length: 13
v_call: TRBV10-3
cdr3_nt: TGTGCCATCAGCCGACAGGGTGAGGTGACCCAGTACTTC
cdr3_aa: CAISRQGEVTQYF

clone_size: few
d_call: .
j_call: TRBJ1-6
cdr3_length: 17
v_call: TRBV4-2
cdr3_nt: TGTGCCAGCAGCCAAGACGCGGACGGGAACTATAATTCACCCCTCCACTTT
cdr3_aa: CASSQDADGNYNSPLHF

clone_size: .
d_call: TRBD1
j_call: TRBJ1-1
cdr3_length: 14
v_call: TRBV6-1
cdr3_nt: TGTGCCAGCAGCCCGGGACAGGGAAGCACTGAAGCTTTCTTT
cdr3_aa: CASSPGQGSTEAFF

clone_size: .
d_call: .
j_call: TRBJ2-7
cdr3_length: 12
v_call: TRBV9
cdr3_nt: TGTGCCAGCAGCGCGGAGGGGTACGAGCAGTACTTC
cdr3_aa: CASSAEGYEQYF

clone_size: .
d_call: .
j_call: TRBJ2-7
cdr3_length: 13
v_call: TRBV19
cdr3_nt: TGTGCCAGTAGTGGGCCGGAAACCTACGAGCAGTACTTC
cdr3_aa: CASSGPETYEQYF

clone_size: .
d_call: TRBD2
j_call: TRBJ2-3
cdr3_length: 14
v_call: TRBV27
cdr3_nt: TGTGCCAGCAGTTTTAGCGGGAGCACAGATACGCAGTATTTT
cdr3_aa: CASSFSGSTDTQYF

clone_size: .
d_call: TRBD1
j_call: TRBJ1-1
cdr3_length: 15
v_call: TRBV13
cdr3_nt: TGTGCCAGCGGGATCCAGGGGGCGAAGGAAACTGAAGCTTTCTTT
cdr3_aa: CASGIQGAKETEAFF

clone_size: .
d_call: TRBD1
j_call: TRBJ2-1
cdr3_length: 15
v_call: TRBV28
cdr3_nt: TGTGCCAGCAGTTTTGGGACAGGGGGGGATTATGAGCAGTTCTTC
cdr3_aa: CASSFGTGGDYEQFF

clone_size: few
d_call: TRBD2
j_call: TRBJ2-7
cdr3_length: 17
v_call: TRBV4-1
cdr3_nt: TGCGCCAGCAGCCAAGATTTATACCGGGGGGGCTCCTACGAGCAGTACTTC
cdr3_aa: CASSQDLYRGGSYEQYF

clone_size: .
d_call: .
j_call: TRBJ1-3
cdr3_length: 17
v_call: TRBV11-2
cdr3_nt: TGTGCCAGCAGCTTAGATCTACGTTCGGGTTGGGGAAACACCATATATTTT
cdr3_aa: CASSLDLRSGWGNTIYF

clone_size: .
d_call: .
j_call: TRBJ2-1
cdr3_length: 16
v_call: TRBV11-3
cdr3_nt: TGTGCCAGCAGCTCCCCCCGGCAGAGCTCCTACAATGAGCAGTTCTTC
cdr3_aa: CASSSPRQSSYNEQFF

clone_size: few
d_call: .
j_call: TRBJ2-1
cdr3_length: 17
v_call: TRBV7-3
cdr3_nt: TGTGCCAGCAGCCCCACCCCGGGGCAGGGACCCTACAATGAGCAGTTCTTC
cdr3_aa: CASSPTPGQGPYNEQFF

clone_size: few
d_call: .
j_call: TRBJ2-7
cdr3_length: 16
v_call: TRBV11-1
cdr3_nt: TGTGCCAGCAGCTCCTCGGGGAGAGAAAACTCCTACGAGCAGTACTTC
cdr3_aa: CASSSSGRENSYEQYF

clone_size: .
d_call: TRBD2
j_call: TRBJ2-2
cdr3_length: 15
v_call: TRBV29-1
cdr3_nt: TGCAGCGTAGGGACTAGCGGGTCTCTGGGCGGGGAGCTGTTTTTT
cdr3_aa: CSVGTSGSLGGELFF

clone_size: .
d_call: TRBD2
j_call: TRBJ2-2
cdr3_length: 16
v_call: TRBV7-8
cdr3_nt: TGTGCCAGCAGCCTTTCTAGCGGGGTGAACACCGGGGAGCTGTTTTTT
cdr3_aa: CASSLSSGVNTGELFF

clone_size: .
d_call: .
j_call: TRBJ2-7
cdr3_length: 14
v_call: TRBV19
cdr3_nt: TGTGCCAGTAGTATGGGCAGGGACTCCTACGAGCAGTACTTC
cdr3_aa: CASSMGRDSYEQYF

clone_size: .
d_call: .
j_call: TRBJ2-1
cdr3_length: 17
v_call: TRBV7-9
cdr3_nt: TGTGCCAGCAGCTTAGCGACAGGACCTAAGGGGTACAATGAGCAGTTCTTC
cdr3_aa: CASSLATGPKGYNEQFF

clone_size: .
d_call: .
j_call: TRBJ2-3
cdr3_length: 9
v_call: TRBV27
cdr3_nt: TGCCCACTTCCAGATACGCAGTATTTT
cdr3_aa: CPLPDTQYF